Sequencing of this T cell receptor (beta chain) was carried out in a study of blood T cell repertoires in COVID-19. This CDR3 comprises 14 residues. V lost 6 bases to trimming and J lost 8 bases, with 17 bases between them. CDR1 is SGHDT, CDR2 YYEEEE, per germline. The repertoire was sequenced with immunoSEQ multiplex PCR; TCRdb's copy has only in-frame clones and lacks some. This sample has over 300,000 clones; 85% occur once, and the top ten carry just over 7%. J is TRBJ1-4 and V is TRBV5-6, with D possibly being TRBD1 (6 bases). Material for sequencing was peripheral blood. The TCR originated in a human donor in a cohort sampled during active COVID-19. Here the CDR3 DNA reads TGTGCCAGCACCCGAGCGGGGGCATACGAAAAACTGTTTTTT. The encoded protein is CASTRAGAYEKLFF. Full variable domain (outside the CDR3, taken from reference TRBV5-6 and TRBJ1-4): DAGVTQSPTHLIKTRGQQVTLRCSPKSGHDTVSWYQQALGQGPQFIFQYYEEEERQRGNFPDRFSGHQFPNYSSELNVNALLLGDSALYLCASTRAGAYEKLFFGSGTQLSVL.